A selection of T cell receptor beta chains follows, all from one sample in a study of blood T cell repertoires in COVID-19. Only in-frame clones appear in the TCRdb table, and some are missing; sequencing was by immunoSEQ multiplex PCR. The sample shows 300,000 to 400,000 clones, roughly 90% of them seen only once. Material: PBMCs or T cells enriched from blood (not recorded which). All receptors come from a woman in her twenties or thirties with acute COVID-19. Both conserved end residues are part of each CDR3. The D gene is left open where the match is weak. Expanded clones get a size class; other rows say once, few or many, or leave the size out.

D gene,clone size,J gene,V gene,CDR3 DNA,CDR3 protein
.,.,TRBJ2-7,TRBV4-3,TGCGCCAGCAGCCAAGATCAGGGATCCTACGAGCAGTACTTC,CASSQDQGSYEQYF
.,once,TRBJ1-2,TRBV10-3,TGTGCCATCAGTGAGTCGCCCAGGGGCGGCCTACGGGGCTACACCTTC,CAISESPRGGLRGYTF
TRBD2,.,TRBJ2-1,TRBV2,TGTGCCAGCACCGACTCCGGGACTAGCGGGGGAAACTCCTACAATGAGCAGTTCTTC,CASTDSGTSGGNSYNEQFF
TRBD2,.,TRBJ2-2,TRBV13,TGTGCCAGCAGCCCGACTAGCCCCGGGGAGCTGTTTTTT,CASSPTSPGELFF
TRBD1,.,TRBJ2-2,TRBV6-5,TGTGCCAGCAGCAGGGACAGTGCGAACACCGGGGAGCTGTTTTTT,CASSRDSANTGELFF
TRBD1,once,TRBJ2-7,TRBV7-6,TGTGCCAGCAGCTTAATTGGACAGGAGGCCTACGAGCAGTACTTC,CASSLIGQEAYEQYF
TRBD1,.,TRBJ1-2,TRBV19,TGTGCCAGTAGTATGGTGACAGGGGATGGCTACACCTTC,CASSMVTGDGYTF
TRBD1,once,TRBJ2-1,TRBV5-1,TGCGCCAGCAGCTTGGGACAGGGACCTAATGAGCAGTTCTTC,CASSLGQGPNEQFF
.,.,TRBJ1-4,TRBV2,TGTGCCAGCAGTGGCTTACAGTCAAGCGGGAAAAAACTGTTTTTT,CASSGLQSSGKKLFF
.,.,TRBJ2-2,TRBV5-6,TGTGCCAGCAGCCAAGGACAGGCGGGAACCGGGGAGCTGTTTTTT,CASSQGQAGTGELFF
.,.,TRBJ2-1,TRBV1,TGCACCAGCAGCCAAGCCACCTCAAGGCTAGCGGGGGTTAATGAGCAGTTCTTC,CTSSQATSRLAGVNEQFF
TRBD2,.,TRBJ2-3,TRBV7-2,TGTGCCAGCAGCTTAGGGGGGGGACTAGGCACAGATACGCAGTATTTT,CASSLGGGLGTDTQYF
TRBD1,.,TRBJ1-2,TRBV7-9,TGTGCCAGCAGCCCATGGGACAGGCACACCTATGGCTACACCTTC,CASSPWDRHTYGYTF
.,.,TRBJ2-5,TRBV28,TGTGCCAGCAGTTCTCTAGAGACCCAGTACTTC,CASSSLETQYF
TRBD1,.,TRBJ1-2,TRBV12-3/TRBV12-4,TGTGCCAGCAGTATTGACAGGGACTATGGCTACACCTTC,CASSIDRDYGYTF
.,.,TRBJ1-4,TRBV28,TGTGCCAGCGCCCAAGTGACAACAACTAATGAAAAACTGTTTTTT,CASAQVTTTNEKLFF
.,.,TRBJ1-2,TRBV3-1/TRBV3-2,TGTGCCAGCAGCCAAGTTCTGGCAGCGAGGTTCTATGGCTACACCTTC,CASSQVLAARFYGYTF
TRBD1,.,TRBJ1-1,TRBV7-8,TGTGCCAGCAGCTTAGCGCCCTTATGGACAGGGGCCCGCACTGAAGCTTTCTTT,CASSLAPLWTGARTEAFF
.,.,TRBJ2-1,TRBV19,TGTGCCAGTAGGGAACGCGGGACAGCCCACGGTGAGCAGTTCTTC,CASRERGTAHGEQFF
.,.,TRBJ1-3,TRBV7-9,TGTGCCACCCAACCTGACTTTGGGGAGGGGAACACCATATATTTT,CATQPDFGEGNTIYF
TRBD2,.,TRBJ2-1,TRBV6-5,TGTGCCAGCAGGAGCGGGGGAAGGGGGGGGAATGAGCAGTTCTTC,CASRSGGRGGNEQFF
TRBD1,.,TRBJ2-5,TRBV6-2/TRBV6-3,TGTGCCAGCAGTCCCACCGGGACAGGGCTCCTCCAAGAGACCCAGTACTTC,CASSPTGTGLLQETQYF
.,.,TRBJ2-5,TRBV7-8,TGTGCCAGCAGCTTAGTTTTAGAAAGGGGAGAGACCCAGTACTTC,CASSLVLERGETQYF
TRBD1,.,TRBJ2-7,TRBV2,TGTGCCAGCAGTTCCCGGGACAGAGTCTACGAGCAGTACTTC,CASSSRDRVYEQYF
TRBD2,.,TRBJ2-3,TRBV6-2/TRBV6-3,TGTGCCAGCAGTTACTCGATACTAGCGAGTGCAGATACGCAGTATTTT,CASSYSILASADTQYF
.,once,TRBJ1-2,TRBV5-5,TGTGCCAGCAGCCAGCCGGGGGGAGGGCAGGACTATGGCTACACCTTC,CASSQPGGGQDYGYTF
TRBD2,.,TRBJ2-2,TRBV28,TGTGCCAGCAGCCGGAATAGCGGGGGCCGGAACACCGGGGAGCTGTTTTTT,CASSRNSGGRNTGELFF
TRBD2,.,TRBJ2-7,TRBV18,TGTGCCAGCTCACCACCTACTAGCGGGGCGCTAGAGCAGTACTTC,CASSPPTSGALEQYF
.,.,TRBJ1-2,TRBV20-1,TGCAGTGCCAGTCCCCTCGGGCAGGGTGGCTACACCTTC,CSASPLGQGGYTF
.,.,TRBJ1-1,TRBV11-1,TGTGCCAGCACGACAGGAGTAGACACTGAAGCTTTCTTT,CASTTGVDTEAFF
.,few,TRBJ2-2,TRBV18,TGTGCCAGCTCACCACCCTCCAGGGGAACCGGGGAGCTGTTTTTT,CASSPPSRGTGELFF
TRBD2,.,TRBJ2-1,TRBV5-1,TGCGCCAGCAGCCGAGGGCGAGCGGGGGGCGGATCTGAGCAGTTCTTC,CASSRGRAGGGSEQFF
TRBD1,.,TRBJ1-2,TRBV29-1,TGCAGCGTCCGGACAGGGGGCGTCGCCTATGGCTACACCTTC,CSVRTGGVAYGYTF
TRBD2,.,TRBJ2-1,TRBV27,TGTGCCAGCAGTGTGCTAGCGGGGGGCTTTACGATTGATGAGCAGTTCTTC,CASSVLAGGFTIDEQFF
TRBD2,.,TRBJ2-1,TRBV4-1,TGCGCCAGCAGCCAATCTAGCGGGGGACTTTACAATGAGCAGTTCTTC,CASSQSSGGLYNEQFF
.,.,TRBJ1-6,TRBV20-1,TGCAGTGCCTTCTCCGGGGACCTCCACTTT,CSAFSGDLHF
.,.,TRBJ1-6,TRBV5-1,TGCGCCAGCAGCTTGTTGGGCGCGGGGCCCTATAATTCACCCCTCCACTTT,CASSLLGAGPYNSPLHF
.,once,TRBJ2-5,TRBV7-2,TGTGCCAGCAGCTCCGGACTAGCAGGGGGTGAGACCCAGTACTTC,CASSSGLAGGETQYF
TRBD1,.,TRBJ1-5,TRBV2,TGTGCCAGCGGAGCGGACAGGGTAAGGGGGCCCCAGCATTTT,CASGADRVRGPQHF
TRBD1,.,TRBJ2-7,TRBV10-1,TGCGCCAGCCTCAGGGGGCGCGACTACGAGCAGTACTTC,CASLRGRDYEQYF
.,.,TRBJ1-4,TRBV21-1,TGTGCCAGCAGCAAGTACCTCGACAGGCCCGCAACTAATGAAAAACTGTTTTTT,CASSKYLDRPATNEKLFF
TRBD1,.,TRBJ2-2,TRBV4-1,TGCGCCAGCAGCCAAGTTCGACAGGGAAGGAACACCGGGGAGCTGTTTTTT,CASSQVRQGRNTGELFF
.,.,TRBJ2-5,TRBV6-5,TGTGCCAGCTCCAGCGGATTGTACCAAGAGACCCAGTACTTC,CASSSGLYQETQYF
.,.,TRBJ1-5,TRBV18,TGTGCCAGCTCCGACAGCCTTGAAAATCAGCCCCAGCATTTT,CASSDSLENQPQHF
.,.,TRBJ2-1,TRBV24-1,TGTGCCACCAGTCCGCGGGTCCCCGGGAATGAGCAGTTCTTC,CATSPRVPGNEQFF
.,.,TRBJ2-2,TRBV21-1,TGTGCCAGCAGCAAAGGGGGGGTAGCCGGGGAGCTGTTTTTT,CASSKGGVAGELFF
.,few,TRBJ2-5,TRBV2,TGTGCCATTCCGGGACTAGAGACCCAGTACTTC,CAIPGLETQYF
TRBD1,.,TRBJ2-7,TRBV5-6,TGTGCCAGCAGCAAGGGACAGGGGACAACCTACGAGCAGTACTTC,CASSKGQGTTYEQYF
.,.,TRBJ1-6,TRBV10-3,TGTGCCATCGGGACGGGAGATTCACCCCTCCACTTT,CAIGTGDSPLHF
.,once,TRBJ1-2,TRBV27,TGTGCCACCCGTTACCCCCCAGGTTTGACCTCTAACTATGGCTACACCTTC,CATRYPPGLTSNYGYTF
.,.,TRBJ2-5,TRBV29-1,TGCAGCGTTGAGAGACAGGGGAGGGCCGCCCAGTACTTC,CSVERQGRAAQYF
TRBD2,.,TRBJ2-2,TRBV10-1,TGCGCCAGCAGTGAGTCGGGGGGGACCGGGGAGCTGTTTTTT,CASSESGGTGELFF
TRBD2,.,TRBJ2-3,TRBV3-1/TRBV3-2,TGTGCCAGCAGCCGACTCATAGCGGGGGGGCGGATAGATACGCAGTATTTT,CASSRLIAGGRIDTQYF
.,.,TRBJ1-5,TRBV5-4,TGTGCCAGCAGCTTTAGGGGCGTGAGCAATCAGCCCCAGCATTTT,CASSFRGVSNQPQHF
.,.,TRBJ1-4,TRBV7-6,TGTGCCAGCAGCTTAGATTCAGCGGAAAAACTGTTTTTT,CASSLDSAEKLFF
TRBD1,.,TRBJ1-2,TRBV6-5,TGTGCCAGCAGTTGGACAGGGAAGTATGGCTACACCTTC,CASSWTGKYGYTF
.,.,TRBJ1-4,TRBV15,TGTGCCACCAGCAGAGATCAGTCGGTTTTTATAGGGGATGAAAAACTGTTTTTT,CATSRDQSVFIGDEKLFF
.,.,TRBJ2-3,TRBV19,TGTGCCAGTAACGCTCCCGGGGGGCCTACAGATACGCAGTATTTT,CASNAPGGPTDTQYF
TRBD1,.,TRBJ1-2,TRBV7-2,TGTGCCAGCAGCTTAGATCCGACAGGGGGGGTTAACTATGGCTACACCTTC,CASSLDPTGGVNYGYTF